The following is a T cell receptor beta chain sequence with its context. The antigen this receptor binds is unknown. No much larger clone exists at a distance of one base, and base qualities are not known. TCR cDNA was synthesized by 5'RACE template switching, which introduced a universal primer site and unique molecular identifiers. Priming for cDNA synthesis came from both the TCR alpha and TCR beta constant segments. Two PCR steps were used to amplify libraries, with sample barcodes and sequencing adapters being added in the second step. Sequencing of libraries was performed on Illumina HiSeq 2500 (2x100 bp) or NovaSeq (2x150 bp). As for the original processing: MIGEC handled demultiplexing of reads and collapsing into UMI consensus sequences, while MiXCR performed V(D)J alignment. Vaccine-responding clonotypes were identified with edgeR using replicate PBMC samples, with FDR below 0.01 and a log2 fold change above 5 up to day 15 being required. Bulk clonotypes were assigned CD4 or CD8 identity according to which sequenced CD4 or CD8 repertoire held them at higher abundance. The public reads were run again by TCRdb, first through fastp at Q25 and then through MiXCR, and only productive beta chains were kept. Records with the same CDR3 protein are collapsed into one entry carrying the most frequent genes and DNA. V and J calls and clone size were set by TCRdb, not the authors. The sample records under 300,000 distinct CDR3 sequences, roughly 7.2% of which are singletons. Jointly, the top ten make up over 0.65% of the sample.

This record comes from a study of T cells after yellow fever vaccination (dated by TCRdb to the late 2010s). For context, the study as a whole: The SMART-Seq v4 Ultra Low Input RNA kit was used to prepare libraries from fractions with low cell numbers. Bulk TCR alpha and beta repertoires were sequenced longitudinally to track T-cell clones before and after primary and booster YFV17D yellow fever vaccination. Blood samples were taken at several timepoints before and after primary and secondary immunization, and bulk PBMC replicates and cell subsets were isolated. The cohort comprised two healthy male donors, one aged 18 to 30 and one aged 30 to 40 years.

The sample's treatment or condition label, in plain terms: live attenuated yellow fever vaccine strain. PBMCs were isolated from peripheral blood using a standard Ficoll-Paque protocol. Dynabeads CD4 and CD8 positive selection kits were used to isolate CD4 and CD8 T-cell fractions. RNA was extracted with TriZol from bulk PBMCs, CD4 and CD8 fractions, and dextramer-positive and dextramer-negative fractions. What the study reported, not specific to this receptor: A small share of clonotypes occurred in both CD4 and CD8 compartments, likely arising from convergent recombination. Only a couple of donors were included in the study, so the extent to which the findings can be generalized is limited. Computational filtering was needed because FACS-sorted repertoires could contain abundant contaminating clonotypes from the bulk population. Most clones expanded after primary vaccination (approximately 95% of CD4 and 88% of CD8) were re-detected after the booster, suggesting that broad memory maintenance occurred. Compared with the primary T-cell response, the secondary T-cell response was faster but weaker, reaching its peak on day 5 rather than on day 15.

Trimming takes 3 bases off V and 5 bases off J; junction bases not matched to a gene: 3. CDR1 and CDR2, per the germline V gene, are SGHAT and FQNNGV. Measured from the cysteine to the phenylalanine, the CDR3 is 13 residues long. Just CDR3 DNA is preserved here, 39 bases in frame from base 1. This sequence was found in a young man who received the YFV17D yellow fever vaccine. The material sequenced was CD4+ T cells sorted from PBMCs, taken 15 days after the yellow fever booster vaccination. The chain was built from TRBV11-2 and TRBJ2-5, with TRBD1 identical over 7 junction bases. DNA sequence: TGTGCCAGCAGCTTCGGGACAGCGGAGACCCAGTACTTC. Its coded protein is CASSFGTAETQYF.